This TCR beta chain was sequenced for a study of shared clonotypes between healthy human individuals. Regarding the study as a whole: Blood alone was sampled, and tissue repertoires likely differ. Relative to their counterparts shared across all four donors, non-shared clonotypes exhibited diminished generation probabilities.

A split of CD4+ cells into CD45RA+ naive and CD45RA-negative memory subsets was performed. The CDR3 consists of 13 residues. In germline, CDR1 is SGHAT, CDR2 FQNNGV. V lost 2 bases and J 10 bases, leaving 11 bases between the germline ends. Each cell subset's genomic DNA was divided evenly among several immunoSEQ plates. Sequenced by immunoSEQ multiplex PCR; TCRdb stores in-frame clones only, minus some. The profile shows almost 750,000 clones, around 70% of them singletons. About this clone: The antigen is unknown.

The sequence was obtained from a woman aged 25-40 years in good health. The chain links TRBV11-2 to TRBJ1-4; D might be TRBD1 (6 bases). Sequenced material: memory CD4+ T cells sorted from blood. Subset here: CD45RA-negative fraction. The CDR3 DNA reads TGTGCCAGCAGCTTAAATGGGGACACAAAACTGTTTTTT. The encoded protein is CASSLNGDTKLFF.